A single T cell receptor (beta chain) is shown here with its context. The target antigen is unknown. Sampled while nominally healthy, donors likely had unrecorded immune exposures. The CDR3 runs to 14 residues. Per germline, CDR1 SGHVS and CDR2 FQNEAQ. V lost 6 bases and J lost 1, with 12 bases in between. In the PCR, 60 Vbeta and 13 Jbeta primers were used. Profiling relied on immunoSEQ multiplex PCR, and the TCRdb table lists in-frame clones only, not all of them. Here the sample spans approximately 120,000 clones, 81% being singletons. This entry belongs to a study of cytomegalovirus exposure and HLA in healthy donors. Broader study findings: DRB1 showed the most TCR associations and HLA-C the fewest in a later analysis, as rates varied by HLA locus.

The chain has TRBV7-8 and TRBJ1-1; the D is unclear. Sequencing was carried out using PBMCs. The TCR sequence derives from a woman in her thirties in good health and CMV-seronegative. The CDR3 spells CASSPPPTNTEAFF. The CDR3 bases are TGTGCCAGCAGTCCACCCCCTACGAACACTGAAGCTTTCTTT.